This T cell receptor (beta chain) was sequenced for a study of blood T cell repertoires in COVID-19. Study-level information: There were acute and convalescent COVID-19 samples, and they came from the United States, Italy and Spain.

In the original workflow: Quantification of nucleated cells was approximated via reference gene primer amplification. Sequenced by immunoSEQ multiplex PCR; TCRdb stores in-frame clones only, minus some. The DNA was the basis for D and trimming; V, J and clone size are from that table. The sample includes 190,000 or so clones, approximately 78% of them seen just once. Trimming pared 3 bases from V and 4 bases from J, leaving 16 bases between. The CDR3 has 16 residues. Germline V gives CDR1 SEHNR, CDR2 FQNEAQ (reference sequence). Seattle's cohort entered during active infection and was followed longitudinally.

Sequenced input: peripheral blood. The clonotype comes from an elderly woman with COVID-19, enrolled during active disease. The chain employs TRBV7-9 and TRBJ2-1; D may be TRBD1 (6 bases). CDR3 protein: CASSFGSPGHYNEQFF. CDR3 in DNA: TGTGCCAGCAGCTTTGGGAGCCCGGGACATTACAATGAGCAGTTCTTC.